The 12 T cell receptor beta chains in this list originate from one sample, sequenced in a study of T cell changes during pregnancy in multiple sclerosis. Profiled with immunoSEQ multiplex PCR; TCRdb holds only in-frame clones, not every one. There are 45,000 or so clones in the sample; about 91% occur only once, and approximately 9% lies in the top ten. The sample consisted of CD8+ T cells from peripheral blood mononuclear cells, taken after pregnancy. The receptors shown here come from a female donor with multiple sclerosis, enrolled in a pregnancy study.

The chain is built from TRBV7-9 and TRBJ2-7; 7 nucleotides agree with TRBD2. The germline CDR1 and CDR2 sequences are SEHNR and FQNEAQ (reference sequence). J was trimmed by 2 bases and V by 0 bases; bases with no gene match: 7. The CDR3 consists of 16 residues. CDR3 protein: CASSLAFGGTAYEQYF. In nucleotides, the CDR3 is TGTGCCAGCAGCTTAGCCTTCGGGGGGACCGCCTACGAGCAGTACTTC.

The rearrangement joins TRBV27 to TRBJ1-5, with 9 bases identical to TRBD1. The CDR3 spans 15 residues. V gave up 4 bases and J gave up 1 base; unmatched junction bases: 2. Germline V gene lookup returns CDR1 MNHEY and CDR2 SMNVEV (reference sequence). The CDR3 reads CASSWTGDSNQPQHF. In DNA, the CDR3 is TGTGCCAGCAGTTGGACAGGGGACAGCAATCAGCCCCAGCATTTT.

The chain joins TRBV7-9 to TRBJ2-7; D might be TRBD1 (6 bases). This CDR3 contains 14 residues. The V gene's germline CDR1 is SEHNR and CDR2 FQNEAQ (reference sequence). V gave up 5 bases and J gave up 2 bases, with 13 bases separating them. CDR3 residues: CASSPSGTTYEQYF. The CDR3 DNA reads TGTGCCAGCAGCCCTTCCGGGACAACCTACGAGCAGTACTTC.

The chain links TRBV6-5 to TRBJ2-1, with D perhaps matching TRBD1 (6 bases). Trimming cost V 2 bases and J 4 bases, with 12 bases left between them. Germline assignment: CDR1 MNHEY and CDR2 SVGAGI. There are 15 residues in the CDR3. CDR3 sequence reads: CASSYARGGYNEQFF. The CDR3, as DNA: TGTGCCAGCAGTTACGCCAGGGGTGGTTACAATGAGCAGTTCTTC.

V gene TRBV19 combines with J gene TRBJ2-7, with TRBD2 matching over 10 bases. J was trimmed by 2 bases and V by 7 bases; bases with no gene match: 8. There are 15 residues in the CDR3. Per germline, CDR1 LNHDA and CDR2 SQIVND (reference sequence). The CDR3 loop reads CASKAASGRTYEQYF. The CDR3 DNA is TGTGCCAGTAAGGCGGCTAGCGGGAGAACCTACGAGCAGTACTTC.

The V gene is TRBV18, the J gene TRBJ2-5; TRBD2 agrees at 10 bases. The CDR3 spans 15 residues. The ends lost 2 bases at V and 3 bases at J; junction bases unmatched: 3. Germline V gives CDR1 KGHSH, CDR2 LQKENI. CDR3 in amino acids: CASSPDLAGEETQYF. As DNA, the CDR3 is TGTGCCAGCTCACCAGACCTAGCGGGAGAAGAGACCCAGTACTTC.

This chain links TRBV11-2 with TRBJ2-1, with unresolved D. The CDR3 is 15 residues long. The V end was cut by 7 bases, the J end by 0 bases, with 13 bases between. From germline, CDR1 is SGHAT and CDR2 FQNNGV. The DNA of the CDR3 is TGTGCCAGCACTTTTTCGAGGAGCTCCTACAATGAGCAGTTCTTC. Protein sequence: CASTFSRSSYNEQFF.

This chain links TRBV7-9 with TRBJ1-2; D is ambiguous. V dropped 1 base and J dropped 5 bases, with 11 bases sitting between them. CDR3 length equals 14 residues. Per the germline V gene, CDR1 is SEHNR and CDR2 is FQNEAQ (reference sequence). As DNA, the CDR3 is TGTGCCAGCAGCTTAGTGGGCGCGGGATATGGCTACACCTTC. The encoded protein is CASSLVGAGYGYTF.

The CDR3 region is CASSIDKGGVGTEAFF. CDR3 in DNA: TGCGCCAGCAGCATCGATAAAGGGGGCGTAGGCACTGAAGCTTTCTTT. The chain couples TRBV5-1 to TRBJ1-1, with 7 bases lining up with TRBD1. The CDR3 runs to 16 residues. Looked up from germline, CDR1 is SGHRS and CDR2 is YFSETQ. Germline trimming cut 4 bases from V and 4 bases from J; bases unmatched to any gene: 13.

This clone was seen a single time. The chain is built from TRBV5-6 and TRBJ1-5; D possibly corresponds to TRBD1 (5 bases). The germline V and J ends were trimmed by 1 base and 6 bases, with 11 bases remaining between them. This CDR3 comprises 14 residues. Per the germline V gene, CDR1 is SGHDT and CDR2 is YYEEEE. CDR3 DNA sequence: TGTGCCAGCAGCTTGTATGGGGGGGGTCAGCCCCAGCATTTT. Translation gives CASSLYGGGQPQHF.

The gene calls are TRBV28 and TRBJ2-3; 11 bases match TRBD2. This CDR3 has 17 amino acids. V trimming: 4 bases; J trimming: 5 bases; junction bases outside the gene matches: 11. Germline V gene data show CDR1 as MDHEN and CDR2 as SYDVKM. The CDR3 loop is CASSYPRLAGRVDTQYF. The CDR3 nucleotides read TGTGCCAGCAGTTACCCTCGACTAGCGGGGAGGGTAGATACGCAGTATTTT.

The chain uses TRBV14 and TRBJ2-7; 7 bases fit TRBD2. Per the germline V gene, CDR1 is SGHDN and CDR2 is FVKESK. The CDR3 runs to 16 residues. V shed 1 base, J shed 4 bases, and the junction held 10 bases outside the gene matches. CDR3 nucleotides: TGTGCCAGCAGCCAAGTCCTTACTAGCGAGCTGTACGAGCAGTACTTC. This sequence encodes CASSQVLTSELYEQYF.